This TCR beta chain is from a study of blood T cell repertoires in COVID-19. Study summary: Sources were T cells, B-cell-depleted T cells, or PBMCs; the material itself was cDNA or gDNA.

This clone was recorded once. Trimming stripped 5 bases from V and 0 bases from J, with 21 bases between. From germline, CDR1 is SGHRS and CDR2 YFSETQ. The CDR3 totals 17 residues. Assay used: immunoSEQ multiplex PCR; TCRdb lists only in-frame clones, some missing. The data contain approximately 35,000 clones, around 90% of them singletons. The sample was peripheral blood. The chain joins TRBV5-1 to TRBJ2-7; D is possibly TRBD2 (5 bases). The source is a human donor with active COVID-19. The donor label of this sample is uncertain. This CDR3 reads CASRTSASDSYSYEQYF. The CDR3, as DNA: TGCGCCAGCAGAACATCAGCGTCGGACTCATACTCCTACGAGCAGTACTTC.